Sequencing of this T cell receptor beta chain was carried out in a study of human versus mouse CDR3 diversity and MHC coevolution. Study details: Reported immunoSEQ sensitivity was one in 200,000 T cells, with reduced amplification bias.

Sequencing was performed with immunoSEQ multiplex PCR; in TCRdb, only in-frame clones are kept and a portion is missing. The sample carries tens of thousands of clones, 85% to 95% recorded once. CDR1 is MDHEN, CDR2 SYDVKM, per germline. V shed 5 bases, J shed 0 bases, and the junction held 6 bases outside the gene matches. CDR3 length: 16 amino acids. Sequencing input: naive CD4+ T cells from blood. Subset here: CD45RO-negative CD62L-positive naive CD4 T cells. The chain carries TRBV28 and TRBJ1-1; 10 bases match TRBD1. The sequence was obtained from a person aged 25 to 69 in good health. The CDR3 reads CASSPRDRGLNTEAFF. The CDR3 DNA is TGTGCCAGCAGTCCAAGGGACAGGGGTTTGAACACTGAAGCTTTCTTT.